This T cell receptor (beta chain) was recovered during a study of identical twins. Broader study findings: Models predicted less out-of-frame TCR alpha sharing in monozygotic twins than was found. Excess sharing by twins proved weaker in beta out-of-frame sequences.

All donors comprised healthy Caucasians. TCRdb redid the calling of the 5' RACE reads with MiXCR, one entry per CDR3 protein. The table has around 510,000 distinct CDR3 sequences, approximately 15% seen once. Comment on this clonotype: Its antigen is unidentified.

This CDR3 spans 14 amino acids. V lost 6 bases and J lost 3, with 12 bases in between. The sample was also linked to a second study, of yellow fever vaccine responses in identical twins.

Sequencing used CD4+ T cells sorted from blood. The clonotype comes from a woman aged 18-29 years in good health. This rearrangement joins TRBV12-3 or TRBV12-4 to TRBJ1-5, with D maybe TRBD1 (6 bases). CDR3 coding DNA: TGTGCCAGCAGATCAGACAGGCACAATCAGCCCCAGCATTTT. It encodes CASRSDRHNQPQHF.